This T cell receptor beta chain was identified during a study of technical replicates of blood from a handful of donors (TCRdb year 2017). For this clone: Its binding antigen is unknown. No per-base quality is available; no much larger clone lies one base away.

CDR1 and CDR2 are read off the germline V gene as MNHEY and SVGAGI. The cysteine opens and the phenylalanine closes a CDR3 of 15 amino acids. The only DNA kept is the CDR3, 45 bases in frame from the first base. From V the trimming removes 10 bases and from J it removes 2 bases, while the gene matches leave 11 bases of the junction unaccounted for. Receptor libraries were prepared by the immunoSEQ multiplex PCR assay. TCRdb took this table from immuneACCESS and kept in-frame rearrangements with V and J called. Such tables lack part of the clones; where checked against another copy, unresolved V genes explain under half of the gap, and the rest is unexplained. The sample table holds about 88,000 clones, of which less than 95% were seen once. Jointly, the top ten make up 0.2% to 0.3% of the sample.

The sequence links TRBV6-5 to TRBJ1-3, and TRBD1 aligns with 7 junction nucleotides. The clonotype was recovered from a human donor in good health. Sequencing was performed on T cells isolated from PBMCs. The CDR3 corresponds to CATLRDSLPGNTIYF. The bases are TGTGCCACCCTCCGGGACAGTTTACCTGGAAACACCATATATTTT.